This is a list of T cell receptor beta chains from one sample in a study of PD-1 blockade in classical Hodgkin lymphoma. Profiled with immunoSEQ multiplex PCR; TCRdb holds only in-frame clones, not every one. The sample contains tens of thousands of clones, around 86% of which appear only once. The source material was CD4+ T cells from blood, sampled before the fourth cycle of nivolumab. Receptors were obtained from a human donor with classical Hodgkin lymphoma. Each CDR3 is given with its conserved first and last residue. Fields, in order: V gene, D gene, J gene, clone size, CDR3 DNA, CDR3 protein. D genes are given only for firm matches. The listing skips clone size in some rows; elsewhere it reads once, few, many or a size class.

TRBV6-5	NA	TRBJ1-1	NA	TGTGCCAGCAGAGTAGATTTGAACACTGAAGCTTTCTTT	CASRVDLNTEAFF
TRBV7-2	NA	TRBJ1-1	NA	TGTGCCAGCAGCTTAGCAGAGCTAACTGAAGCTTTCTTT	CASSLAELTEAFF
TRBV7-8	NA	TRBJ1-4	NA	TGTGCCAGCAGCTTAGTGGAAACTAATGAAAAACTGTTTTTT	CASSLVETNEKLFF
TRBV7-3	NA	TRBJ1-1	NA	TGTGCCAGCAGCCTAGCGGGACTCCCGGACACTGAAGCTTTCTTT	CASSLAGLPDTEAFF
TRBV16	NA	TRBJ2-7	NA	TGTGCCAGCAGCCAATATAGCGAGCAGTACTTC	CASSQYSEQYF
TRBV11-2	NA	TRBJ1-2	NA	TGTGCCAGCAGCTTGAGTCATGGGTTCGTGACTAACTATGGCTACACCTTC	CASSLSHGFVTNYGYTF
TRBV18	TRBD1	TRBJ2-2	NA	TGTGCCAGCTCACCGGGACAGCTGAACACCGGGGAGCTGTTTTTT	CASSPGQLNTGELFF
TRBV5-6	NA	TRBJ1-2	few	TGTGCCAGCAGCTTGATAAGTGCGGGCGGCTACACCTTC	CASSLISAGGYTF
TRBV18	TRBD2	TRBJ2-5	NA	TGTGCCAGCTCACCATTGCTGACTAGCACCAAAGAGACCCAGTACTTC	CASSPLLTSTKETQYF
TRBV2	NA	TRBJ1-4	NA	TGTGCCAGCACGAGTGCAACTAATGAAAAACTGTTTTTT	CASTSATNEKLFF
TRBV30	TRBD1	TRBJ1-5	NA	TGTGCCTGGAGTTATACAGGGGATCAGCCCCAGCATTTT	CAWSYTGDQPQHF
TRBV18	NA	TRBJ1-2	NA	TGTGCCAGCTCACCTTGGACAGAATCTGATGGCTACACCTTC	CASSPWTESDGYTF
TRBV19	TRBD1	TRBJ1-2	NA	TGTGCCAGTAGTACCGACAGGGGGGGGAACTATGGCTACACCTTC	CASSTDRGGNYGYTF
TRBV7-7	NA	TRBJ2-5	NA	TGTGCCAGCAGCTTCCAGGGCGGAGAGACCCAGTACTTC	CASSFQGGETQYF
TRBV9	NA	TRBJ2-1	NA	TGTGCCAGCAGCGTAGTAGCGTGGGATGAGCAGTTCTTC	CASSVVAWDEQFF
TRBV30	NA	TRBJ2-6	NA	TGTGCCTGGAGGAGCTCTGGGGCCAACGTCCTGACTTTC	CAWRSSGANVLTF
TRBV21-1	NA	TRBJ2-7	NA	TGTGCCAGCAGCAAAGGAGCGGGGTACGGGCAGTACTTC	CASSKGAGYGQYF
TRBV19	TRBD1	TRBJ2-3	NA	TGTGCCAGTAGTTCGCACCCGGGACAGGGTACAGATACGCAGTATTTT	CASSSHPGQGTDTQYF
TRBV5-1	TRBD2	TRBJ2-3	NA	TGCGCCAGCAGCCCCCTTCGGGGGGAGACAGATACGCAGTATTTT	CASSPLRGETDTQYF
TRBV7-9	NA	TRBJ2-5	NA	TGTGCCAGCAGCTTAGTGGGGGCCTGGGAGACCCAGTACTTC	CASSLVGAWETQYF
TRBV7-9	TRBD1	TRBJ1-5	NA	TGTGCCAGCAGCCTTGACAGGGGGAGCAATCAGCCCCAGCATTTT	CASSLDRGSNQPQHF